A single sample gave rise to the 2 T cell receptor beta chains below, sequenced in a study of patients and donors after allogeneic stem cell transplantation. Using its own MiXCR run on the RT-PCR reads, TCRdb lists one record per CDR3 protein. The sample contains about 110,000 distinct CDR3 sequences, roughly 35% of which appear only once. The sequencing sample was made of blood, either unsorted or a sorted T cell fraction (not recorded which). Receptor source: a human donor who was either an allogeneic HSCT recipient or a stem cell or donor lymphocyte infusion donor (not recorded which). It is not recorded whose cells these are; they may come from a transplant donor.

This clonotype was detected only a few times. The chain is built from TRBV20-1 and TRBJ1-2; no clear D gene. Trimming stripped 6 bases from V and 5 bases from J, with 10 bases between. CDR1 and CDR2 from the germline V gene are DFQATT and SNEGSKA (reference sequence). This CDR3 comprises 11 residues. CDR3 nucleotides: TGCAGTGCCTCCCAAATGTATGGCTACACCTTC. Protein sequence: CSASQMYGYTF.

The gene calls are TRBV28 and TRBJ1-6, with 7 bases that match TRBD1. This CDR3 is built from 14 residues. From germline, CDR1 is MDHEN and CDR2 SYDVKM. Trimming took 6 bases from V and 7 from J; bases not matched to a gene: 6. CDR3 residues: CASRGQWDNSPLHF. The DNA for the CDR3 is TGTGCCAGCAGGGGACAGTGGGACAATTCACCCCTCCACTTT. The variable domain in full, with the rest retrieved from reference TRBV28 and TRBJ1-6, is DVKVTQSSRYLVKRTGEKVFLECVQDMDHENMFWYRQDPGLGLRLIYFSYDVKMKEKGDIPEGYSVSREKKERFSLILESASTNQTSMYLCASRGQWDNSPLHFGNGTRLTVT.